Following are 14 T cell receptor beta chains from one sample sequenced in a study of CD8 T cells in Susac syndrome. Roughly 0.45 to 1 ug RNA was reverse transcribed with random hexamers. Using its own MiXCR run on the immunoSEQ multiplex PCR reads, TCRdb lists one record per CDR3 protein. The sample lists hundreds of thousands of distinct CDR3 sequences; around 93% were seen once. The sample consisted of CD4+ T cells from PBMCs. The receptors come from a human donor with Susac syndrome.

The genes are TRBV5-4 and TRBJ2-2; TRBD1 aligns across 7 bases. CDR3 size: 15 residues. Germline V gene lookup returns CDR1 SGHNT and CDR2 YYREEE (reference sequence). Trimming took 6 bases from V and 1 from J; bases not matched to a gene: 6. CDR3 residues: CASTIGQENTGELFF. CDR3 nucleotide sequence: TGTGCCAGCACCATCGGACAGGAGAACACCGGGGAGCTGTTTTTT. Supplemented by reference TRBV5-4 and TRBJ2-2, the full variable domain reads ETGVTQSPTHLIKTRGQQVTLRCSSQSGHNTVSWYQQALGQGPQFIFQYYREEENGRGNFPPRFSGLQFPNYSSELNVNALELDDSALYLCASTIGQENTGELFFGEGSRLTVL.

V gene TRBV6-5 combines with J gene TRBJ1-4, with D hard to call. The germline V and J ends were trimmed by 4 bases and 5 bases, with 11 bases remaining between them. Germline V lookup: CDR1 MNHEY, CDR2 SVGAGI. CDR3 size: 14 residues. The CDR3 nucleotides read TGTGCCAGCAGTTTGGACGGACGCAATGAAAAACTGTTTTTT. Residues: CASSLDGRNEKLFF.

V usage is TRBV20-1 and J usage is TRBJ1-6, with a possible D match to TRBD1 (5 bases). Germline loops: CDR1 DFQATT, CDR2 SNEGSKA (reference sequence). V was clipped by 3 bases and J by 7 bases, with 13 bases between them. CDR3 length equals 14 residues. CDR3 nucleotide sequence: TGCAGTGCTAGGGAGACAGACTACAATTCACCCCTCCACTTT. Encoded protein: CSARETDYNSPLHF.

The chain joins TRBV6-1 to TRBJ2-3, with TRBD1 identical over 8 bases. This CDR3 is built from 13 residues. Germline V gives CDR1 MNHNS, CDR2 SASEGT. After removal of 2 bases from V and 14 bases from J, the junction contained 9 bases not matched to a gene. The CDR3 reads CASSEPYGDRPYF. The CDR3 nucleotides are TGTGCCAGCAGTGAACCATATGGGGACAGGCCGTATTTT.

For the CDR3, the DNA is TGCAGTGCCCCTCTAGGGAGCAATCAGCCCCAGCATTTT. This encodes CSAPLGSNQPQHF. This chain joins TRBV20-1 and TRBJ1-5; D uncertain. The germline gives CDR1 DFQATT, CDR2 SNEGSKA (reference sequence). Trimming shortened V by 6 bases and J by 1 base, and 10 bases separated the two germline ends. The CDR3 sequence is 13 residues long.

This chain joins TRBV11-3 and TRBJ2-2; weak D call: TRBD1 (5 bases). Trimming cost V 1 base and J 1 base, with 10 bases left between them. This CDR3 comprises 16 residues. Germline V gene lookup returns CDR1 SGHNT and CDR2 YENEEA. The CDR3 sequence: CASSLAKGRNTGELFF. CDR3 DNA: TGTGCCAGCAGCTTAGCCAAGGGGCGGAACACCGGGGAGCTGTTTTTT.

The J gene is TRBJ1-6, the V gene TRBV20-1; the D is unclear. The CDR3 loop spans 14 amino acids. Germline V gene lookup returns CDR1 DFQATT and CDR2 SNEGSKA (reference sequence). Between the trimmed V and J ends, which lost 3 bases and 6 bases, there was a span of 12 bases. CDR3 sequence (DNA): TGCAGTGCTAGTCGAGGGCCGAGTAATTCACCCCTCCACTTT. Encoded protein: CSASRGPSNSPLHF.

This clonotype was picked up one time. V usage is TRBV20-1 and J usage is TRBJ1-5, with 7 bases that match TRBD1. Germline V CDR1 and CDR2: DFQATT, SNEGSKA (reference sequence). There are 14 residues in the CDR3. With V trimmed by 4 bases and J by 0 bases, 3 bases remained unmatched. For the CDR3, the DNA is TGCAGTGCTATGGACAGGAGTAGCAATCAGCCCCAGCATTTT. This translates into CSAMDRSSNQPQHF.

This chain joins TRBV20-1 and TRBJ2-3; TRBD2 agrees at 15 bases. CDR3 size: 15 residues. Germline V gene sequence: CDR1 DFQATT, CDR2 SNEGSKA (reference sequence). The J segment lost 6 bases and the V segment lost 6 bases, leaving 7 bases of the junction unmatched. In DNA form, the CDR3 reads TGCAGTGCCCGCGGACTAGCGGGAGGGATTGATACGCAGTATTTT. Its protein product is CSARGLAGGIDTQYF.

The CDR3 is CASSQGGYNEQFF. In DNA, the CDR3 is TGTGCCAGCAGCCAAGGAGGGTACAATGAGCAGTTCTTC. The chain links TRBV4-2 to TRBJ2-1; a weak D match, TRBD2 (5 bases). CDR3 length: 13 amino acids. V lost 1 base to trimming and J lost 4 bases, with 5 bases between them. Germline V gives CDR1 LGHNA, CDR2 YNFKEQ.

This rearrangement joins TRBV3-1 to TRBJ1-6, with TRBD1 matching 7 bases. With V trimmed by 8 bases and J by 5 bases, 9 bases remained unmatched. Germline lookup yields CDR1 LGHDT and CDR2 YNNKEL (reference sequence). The CDR3 has 15 amino acids. The CDR3 loop is CASSPQGQNNSPLHF. As DNA, the CDR3 is TGTGCCAGCTCCCCACAGGGACAGAATAATTCACCCCTCCACTTT.

In this sample, this clonotype turned up once. The J gene is TRBJ1-2, the V gene TRBV7-6; 8 bases match TRBD1. Germline assignment: CDR1 SGHVS and CDR2 FNYEAQ. The CDR3 loop spans 14 amino acids. The trim removed 4 bases at V and 8 bases at J, leaving 9 bases unmatched. CDR3 residues: CASSSYRGSGGYTF. The CDR3 nucleotides are TGTGCCAGCAGCTCCTACAGGGGGAGTGGCGGCTACACCTTC.

V usage is TRBV3-1 and J usage is TRBJ2-7, with TRBD1 as a possible D gene (6 bases). V shed 6 bases and J shed 4 bases, with 16 bases lying between them. The CDR3 consists of 14 residues. Looked up from germline, CDR1 is LGHDT and CDR2 is YNNKEL (reference sequence). The CDR3 DNA sequence: TGTGCCAGCAGTCCGACAGGCGTGGGGTACGAGCAGTACTTC. It encodes CASSPTGVGYEQYF.

The chain carries TRBV2 and TRBJ2-3; TRBD1 agrees at 7 bases. CDR3 size: 16 residues. Losses at the gene ends were 5 bases for V and 3 bases for J; bases not matched to a gene: 11. From germline, CDR1 is SNHLY and CDR2 FYNNEI. In DNA form, the CDR3 reads TGTGCCAGCAGTCCCGTTGACAGGGTGGTGACAGATACGCAGTATTTT. This gives the protein CASSPVDRVVTDTQYF.